This entry describes one T cell receptor beta chain. Its target is not known. This entry belongs to a study of shared clonotypes between healthy human individuals. CDR1 is SGHDN and CDR2 is FVKESK in the germline V gene. V lost 4 bases, J lost 3 bases, and 6 bases stayed unmatched. CDR3 size: 15 residues. General study findings and limits: There were few donors, and this limited the genetic and exposure-history diversity represented.

Genomic DNA of every subset was divided equally among multiple immunoSEQ plates. TCRdb keeps only in-frame clones here, not all; method: immunoSEQ multiplex PCR. The data show over 2 million clones, roughly 92% seen once. This chain connects TRBV14 to TRBJ2-4, with 7 bases aligning to TRBD1. This TCR came from a man between 18 and 29 years old in good health. Some clones in this sample may be carry-over from other donors' samples. What was sequenced was naive CD4+ T cells from PBMCs. Subset specified: CD45RA+ positively selected. This CDR3 reads CASSRSQGFKNIQYF. CDR3 bases: TGTGCCAGCAGCCGATCACAGGGGTTCAAAAACATTCAGTACTTC.